The clone carrying this TCR beta chain was seen only once. The data belong to a study of control samples from healthy donors and cancer patients. The CDR3 covers 17 residues. V lost 5 bases and J 3 bases, leaving 17 bases between the germline ends. Germline loops: CDR1 SGHTA, CDR2 FQGNSA. Clones were read by immunoSEQ multiplex PCR, and TCRdb kept only the in-frame ones, dropping some. The table shows fewer than 120,000 clones, with over 75% occurring only once. The sequenced sample was PBMCs. The sequence was collected from a woman aged 60-75 years with lung cancer. The V gene is TRBV7-2, the J gene TRBJ2-6; D is tentatively TRBD1 or TRBD2 (7 bases each). CDR3 loop: CASSARGGGGGANVLTF. The CDR3 DNA is TGTGCCAGCAGCGCCCGGGGAGGGGGCGGTGGGGCCAACGTCCTGACTTTC.